This T cell receptor (beta chain) stems from a study of cytomegalovirus exposure and HLA in healthy donors. Germline CDR1 is SGHTA and CDR2 is FQGNSA. CDR3 length: 15 residues. The V end was cut by 1 base, the J end by 4 bases, with 11 bases between. This clone has a handful of counts. Its matching antigen is unknown. Data came from immunoSEQ multiplex PCR; TCRdb stores just in-frame clones and leaves some out. This sample has 150,000 to 200,000 clones, with 86% found just once. Study-wide findings and caveats: Most TCR sequences proved rare, with some public TCRs found in many donors.

The TCR originated in a man aged 25-45 years in good health and CMV-seropositive. V is TRBV7-2 and J is TRBJ2-1; a possible D gene is TRBD1 (6 bases). The material sequenced was PBMCs. CDR3 sequence reads: CASSLVGQSYNEQFF. DNA for the CDR3: TGTGCCAGCAGCTTAGTAGGACAGTCATACAATGAGCAGTTCTTC.